This T cell receptor (beta chain) was captured in a study of T cell responses to AZD1222 COVID-19 vaccine. Here immunoSEQ multiplex PCR was the method, and the copy in TCRdb shows in-frame clones only, minus some. In the table there are approximately 170,000 clones, around 93% of which are singletons. CDR3 length: 15 amino acids. Germline V gives CDR1 LNHDA, CDR2 SQIVND (reference sequence). With 2 bases clipped from V and 7 bases from J, the junction kept 8 bases outside the gene matches. The sequence came from an adult in good health. The chain recombines TRBV19 with TRBJ2-1, with 7 bases that match TRBD2. This sample comprised peripheral blood, obtained on day 0 of AZD1222 vaccination. CDR3 residues: CASSIRAGVINEQFF. The CDR3 DNA reads TGTGCCAGTAGTATAAGGGCGGGAGTGATTAATGAGCAGTTCTTC.